Sequencing of this T cell receptor (beta chain) was carried out in a study of CD8+ T cells in alopecia areata. The study, taken as a whole, reports: Sequences from scalp samples also cover resident alphabeta T cells of normal skin. Compared with normal scalp, lesional scalp had higher clonality and more expanded CD8+ clones.

Points on this clone: The antigen is unknown.

TCR sequencing used cDNA made by reverse transcription of extracted RNA. Some clones are missing from TCRdb's copy, which holds only in-frame ones; the method was immunoSEQ multiplex PCR. The table records about 4,200 clones, around 68% of them present only once. CDR3 length: 13 residues. Trimming shortened V by 8 bases and J by 13 bases, and 21 bases separated the two germline ends. The germline gives CDR1 SGHTA, CDR2 FQGNSA. Sequenced sample: skin. This TCR was sampled from a human donor in good health. The chain uses TRBV7-2 and TRBJ2-1, with D possibly TRBD2 on 5 matching bases. The CDR3 DNA is TGTGCCAGCGTGAAACGTACCGGACTCCACCAGTTCTTC. Translated, it gives CASVKRTGLHQFF.